The 32 T cell receptor beta chains given below trace back to one sample, sequenced in a study of blood T cell repertoires in COVID-19. TCRdb's table, derived via immunoSEQ multiplex PCR, lists solely in-frame clones and lacks some. Altogether roughly 250,000 clones are present, 84% being singletons, with the ten largest covering around 9.2%. The sample consisted of peripheral blood. These receptors were taken from a human donor in a cohort sampled during active COVID-19.

This chain connects TRBV25-1 to TRBJ2-5; TRBD1 might be the D (7 bases). The CDR3 is 15 residues long. The V gene lost 2 bases and the J gene lost 3 bases, with 13 bases spanning the gap. Germline V gives CDR1 MGHDK, CDR2 SYGVNS. The CDR3 loop is CASSEGQGGEETQYF. CDR3 bases: TGTGCCAGCAGTGAAGGTCAGGGGGGAGAAGAGACCCAGTACTTC.

The V call is TRBV30, the J call TRBJ2-1; 10 bases are shared with TRBD2. The germline CDR1 and CDR2 sequences are GTSNPN and SVGIG (reference sequence). V lost 2 bases to trimming and J lost 8 bases; unmatched junction nucleotides: 9. CDR3 length equals 15 residues. The CDR3 coding sequence is TGTGCCTGGAGTCCCCTCCCCGGGACTAGCGATGAGCAGTTCTTC. Its translation: CAWSPLPGTSDEQFF.

This clone was seen once. The V and J genes are TRBV10-2 and TRBJ2-7; TRBD2 agrees at 8 bases. V was clipped by 7 bases and J by 2 bases; unmatched bases: 10. This CDR3 comprises 15 residues. CDR1 is WSHSY, CDR2 SAAADI, per germline. The CDR3 protein is CASTTGGGKTYEQYF. CDR3 DNA sequence: TGCGCCAGCACAACGGGGGGGGGAAAAACCTACGAGCAGTACTTC.

The rearrangement joins TRBV10-1 to TRBJ1-2; no clear D. The CDR3 runs to 14 residues. Germline-derived CDR1 and CDR2 are WNHNN and SYGVQD (reference sequence). Trimming took off 5 bases at V and 2 bases at J, with 12 bases between the two ends. The CDR3 DNA is TGCGCCAGCAGTCCTAGAGGCCTAAACTATGGCTACACCTTC. Translating gives CASSPRGLNYGYTF.

The chain joins TRBV7-9 to TRBJ1-2; D is possibly TRBD1 (6 bases). Deletions cut 0 bases from V and 8 bases from J, with 16 bases between. Per germline, CDR1 SEHNR and CDR2 FQNEAQ (reference sequence). The CDR3 loop spans 15 amino acids. CDR3 coding DNA: TGTGCCAGCAGCTTAGCGGGACATGATACTATGGGCTACACCTTC. Translation: CASSLAGHDTMGYTF. The entire variable domain, with the rest obtained from reference TRBV7-9 and TRBJ1-2, is as follows: DTGVSQNPRHKITKRGQNVTFRCDPISEHNRLYWYRQTLGQGPEFLTYFQNEAQLEKSRLLSDRFSAERPKGSFSTLEIQRTEQGDSAMYLCASSLAGHDTMGYTFGSGTRLTVV.

The chain uses TRBV3-1 (or the pseudogene TRBV3-2) and TRBJ2-7; D remains ambiguous. The V gene's germline CDR1 is LGHDT and CDR2 YNNKEL (reference sequence). The CDR3 has 15 residues. V shed 1 base and J shed 0 bases, with 10 bases lying between them. As DNA, the CDR3 is TGTGCCAGCAGCCAAGTTTCGAGGAGCTCCTACGAGCAGTACTTC. It translates to CASSQVSRSSYEQYF.

The V call is TRBV6-4, the J call TRBJ1-1; D is undetermined. CDR1 and CDR2 from the germline V gene are MRHNA and SNTAGT. The CDR3 covers 13 residues. V gave up 6 bases and J gave up 1 base, with 9 bases separating them. The CDR3 DNA follows: TGTGCCAGCAGGAGGCGGGAGAACACTGAAGCTTTCTTT. It yields the protein CASRRRENTEAFF.

The V gene is TRBV6-5, the J gene TRBJ1-2, with a weak D call TRBD1 (6 bases). The CDR3 has 12 residues. CDR1 is MNHEY, CDR2 SVGAGI, per germline. V lost 5 bases and J lost 4, with 8 bases in between. The CDR3 nucleotides read TGTGCCAGCAGTATGACAGGCTATGGCTACACCTTC. It is translated as CASSMTGYGYTF.

J is TRBJ2-7 and V is TRBV5-1; 8 positions match TRBD2. From germline, CDR1 is SGHRS and CDR2 YFSETQ. The V segment lost 4 bases and the J segment 6 bases; nucleotides outside the gene matches: 9. This CDR3 has 14 residues. In DNA, the CDR3 is TGCGCCAGCAGCGCCGGGGGGGCTAGTGGCGAGCAGTACTTC. Its translation: CASSAGGASGEQYF.

The chain couples TRBV18 to TRBJ2-3, with D possibly TRBD2 on 5 matching bases. There are 13 residues in the CDR3. CDR1 and CDR2 (germline): KGHSH, LQKENI. V gave up 3 bases and J gave up 6 bases, with 10 bases separating them. CDR3 region: CASSPGLADTQYF. As DNA, the CDR3 is TGTGCCAGCTCACCTGGACTCGCCGATACGCAGTATTTT.

The chain employs TRBV7-2 and TRBJ2-3; 8 bases agree with TRBD2. CDR1 is SGHTA and CDR2 is FQGNSA in the germline V gene. The CDR3 contains 14 residues. V was clipped by 7 bases and J by 7 bases; unmatched bases: 10. The CDR3 spells CASKAGALGHTQYF. CDR3 in DNA: TGTGCCAGCAAAGCGGGGGCCCTCGGCCATACGCAGTATTTT. Combining the CDR3 with reference TRBV7-2 and TRBJ2-3 gives the whole variable domain GAGVSQSPSNKVTEKGKDVELRCDPISGHTALYWYRQSLGQGLEFLIYFQGNSAPDKSGLPSDRFSAERTGGSVSTLTIQRTQQEDSAVYLCASKAGALGHTQYFGPGTRLTVL.

The chain couples TRBV5-4 to TRBJ1-2, with 7 bases identical to TRBD1. The junction had 4 bases not matched to a gene; V was cut back by 4 bases and J by 4 bases. CDR1 SGHNT and CDR2 YYREEE come from the germline V gene (reference sequence). CDR3 length equals 13 residues. CDR3: CASSPGTAYGYTF. The CDR3 DNA reads TGTGCCAGCAGCCCCGGGACAGCCTATGGCTACACCTTC.

The chain is built from TRBV6-2 or TRBV6-3 and TRBJ2-2; 11 bases match TRBD1. After removal of 2 bases from V and 5 bases from J, the junction contained 7 bases not matched to a gene. Germline loops: CDR1 MNHEY, CDR2 SVGEGT. The CDR3 extends over 17 amino acids. The CDR3 coding sequence is TGTGCCAGCAGTTACCTCCCGGGACAGGGGGTGACCGGGGAGCTGTTTTTT. This encodes CASSYLPGQGVTGELFF.

This chain connects TRBV10-1 to TRBJ2-3; 9 bases line up with TRBD2. V lost 2 bases, J lost 2 bases, and 5 bases stayed unmatched. CDR1 is WNHNN and CDR2 is SYGVQD in the germline V gene (reference sequence). This CDR3 has 16 residues. The CDR3 coding sequence is TGCGCCAGCAGTGAGGGGCTAGCGGGGTTCACAGATACGCAGTATTTT. Translating it yields CASSEGLAGFTDTQYF.

The J gene is TRBJ2-3, the V gene TRBV2, with 10 bases that match TRBD1. With V trimmed by 4 bases and J by 3 bases, 1 base remained unmatched. This CDR3 contains 14 residues. Per the germline V gene, CDR1 is SNHLY and CDR2 is FYNNEI. DNA of the CDR3: TGTGCCAGCAGTGGGGACAGGGGAACAGATACGCAGTATTTT. Its protein is CASSGDRGTDTQYF.

J is TRBJ2-1 and V is TRBV6-1; 8 nucleotides match TRBD1. The CDR3 contains 16 residues. CDR1 is MNHNS, CDR2 SASEGT, per germline. After removal of 4 bases from V and 7 bases from J, the junction contained 12 bases not matched to a gene. As DNA, the CDR3 is TGTGCCAGCAGTGTAAACAGGGGGATCTTAAGAAATGAGCAGTTCTTC. Its protein is CASSVNRGILRNEQFF.

About this clone: A read error may produce the germline difference seen at one junction end. The chain uses TRBV6-1 and TRBJ2-3, with 8 nucleotides matching TRBD2. Germline V gene sequence: CDR1 MNHNS, CDR2 SASEGT. The CDR3 is 16 amino acids. The CDR3 bases are TGTGCCAGCAGCGAAGAATTAAGCGGGAGAACAGATACGCAGTATTTT. This translates into CASSEELSGRTDTQYF.

J is TRBJ1-2 and V is TRBV7-2; D is undetermined. Per germline, CDR1 SGHTA and CDR2 FQGNSA. CDR3 length equals 17 residues. Trimming took off 1 base at V and 8 bases at J, with 23 bases between the two ends. CDR3 sequence: CASSLDVRRAREVGYTF. In nucleotides, the CDR3 is TGTGCCAGCAGCTTAGACGTCCGGCGTGCGAGGGAGGTGGGCTACACCTTC. Full variable domain (remainder filled in from reference TRBV7-2 and TRBJ1-2): GAGVSQSPSNKVTEKGKDVELRCDPISGHTALYWYRQSLGQGLEFLIYFQGNSAPDKSGLPSDRFSAERTGGSVSTLTIQRTQQEDSAVYLCASSLDVRRAREVGYTFGSGTRLTVV.

The chain is built from TRBV13 and TRBJ2-2; 8 nucleotides line up with TRBD1. The CDR3 sequence is 16 residues long. Unmatched junction bases numbered 4, after V lost 1 base and J lost 3 bases. The germline V gene has CDR1 PRHDT and CDR2 FYEKMQ (reference sequence). CDR3: CASSLETGDDTGELFF. CDR3 DNA sequence: TGTGCCAGCAGCTTAGAGACAGGGGACGACACCGGGGAGCTGTTTTTT.

V is TRBV28 and J is TRBJ2-7; the match to TRBD1 covers 9 bases. This CDR3 is 14 amino acids long. J gave up 3 bases and V 0 bases, and 0 bases lay outside the gene matches. CDR1 and CDR2 (germline): MDHEN, SYDVKM. This CDR3 reads CASSLWTGGYEQYF. CDR3 nucleotides: TGTGCCAGCAGTTTATGGACAGGGGGCTACGAGCAGTACTTC. The variable domain in full, with the rest retrieved from reference TRBV28 and TRBJ2-7, is DVKVTQSSRYLVKRTGEKVFLECVQDMDHENMFWYRQDPGLGLRLIYFSYDVKMKEKGDIPEGYSVSREKKERFSLILESASTNQTSMYLCASSLWTGGYEQYFGPGTRLTVT.

The chain employs TRBV27 and TRBJ1-4, with a tentative D call TRBD1 (5 bases). Trimming stripped 4 bases from V and 8 bases from J, with 11 bases between. The CDR3 has 13 residues. The germline CDR1 and CDR2 sequences are MNHEY and SMNVEV (reference sequence). CDR3 region: CASSSQGGEKLFF. The CDR3 coding sequence is TGTGCCAGCAGTTCCCAGGGAGGGGAAAAACTGTTTTTT.

The genes are TRBV5-1 and TRBJ2-6, with a tentative D call TRBD2 (6 bases). V was trimmed by 4 bases and J by 1 base, leaving 15 bases between them. Per germline, CDR1 SGHRS and CDR2 YFSETQ. The CDR3 runs to 17 residues. CDR3 loop: CASSPGTSVSGANVLTF. Written as DNA, the CDR3 is TGCGCCAGCAGCCCCGGGACTTCAGTTTCTGGGGCCAACGTCCTGACTTTC.

The rearrangement links TRBV18 to TRBJ2-3; TRBD2 might be the D (6 bases). Germline CDR1 KGHSH, CDR2 LQKENI. There are 14 residues in the CDR3. V lost 5 bases and J 1 base, leaving 10 bases between the germline ends. The CDR3 region has the DNA TGTGCCAGCTCAAGGAGGGGAGGCACAGATACGCAGTATTTT. Protein sequence: CASSRRGGTDTQYF. The complete variable domain, with remaining parts taken from reference TRBV18 and TRBJ2-3, reads NAGVMQNPRHLVRRRGQEARLRCSPMKGHSHVYWYRQLPEEGLKFMVYLQKENIIDESGMPKERFSAEFPKEGPSILRIQQVVRGDSAAYFCASSRRGGTDTQYFGPGTRLTVL.

The V gene is TRBV12-3 or TRBV12-4, the J gene TRBJ2-5; TRBD1 might be the D (6 bases). The CDR3 sequence is 11 residues long. Trimming took off 5 bases at V and 7 bases at J, with 8 bases between the two ends. CDR3 DNA sequence: TGTGCCAGCAGTAAGACAGGGACCCAGTACTTC. It translates to CASSKTGTQYF.

The chain recombines TRBV7-2 with TRBJ1-2; 8 bases line up with TRBD1. CDR3 size: 14 residues. CDR1 and CDR2 from the germline V gene are SGHTA and FQGNSA. V gave up 5 bases and J gave up 8 bases; unmatched junction bases: 10. CDR3 DNA: TGTGCCAGCAGCCCCAAGACAGGGGAGGGCGGCTACACCTTC. Amino acid sequence: CASSPKTGEGGYTF.

This chain uses TRBV28 with TRBJ2-7; 7 positions agree with TRBD1. The CDR3 covers 13 residues. After removal of 8 bases from V and 4 bases from J, the junction contained 8 bases not matched to a gene. CDR1 is MDHEN, CDR2 SYDVKM, per germline. CDR3: CASGGQGVYEQYF. CDR3 nucleotide sequence: TGTGCCAGCGGTGGGCAGGGGGTTTACGAGCAGTACTTC.

The V call is TRBV10-2, the J call TRBJ1-3, with D hard to call. Germline V gives CDR1 WSHSY, CDR2 SAAADI. V gave up 5 bases and J gave up 0 bases, with 14 bases separating them. CDR3 length: 16 amino acids. The DNA of the CDR3 is TGCGCCAGCAGTCCGCATTCGGAGGGCTCTGGAAACACCATATATTTT. Translation: CASSPHSEGSGNTIYF.

The chain uses TRBV19 and TRBJ2-2, with 11 positions matching TRBD2. This CDR3 is built from 18 residues. J lost 0 bases, V lost 4 bases, and 7 bases had no gene match. Looked up from germline, CDR1 is LNHDA and CDR2 is SQIVND (reference sequence). CDR3 protein: CASSKGLAVYANTGELFF. The CDR3 nucleotides read TGTGCCAGTAGTAAGGGACTAGCGGTTTACGCGAACACCGGGGAGCTGTTTTTT.

This sequence joins TRBV13 and TRBJ1-1, with unresolved D. Germline CDR1 is PRHDT and CDR2 is FYEKMQ (reference sequence). The CDR3 consists of 11 residues. The V end lost 6 bases, the J end lost 7 bases, and 9 bases lay between the germline ends. The CDR3 here is CASSLQREAFF. The CDR3 region has the DNA TGTGCCAGCAGTCTCCAGCGTGAAGCTTTCTTT.

The chain carries TRBV19 and TRBJ1-4; D is unclear. Trimming pared 4 bases from V and 0 bases from J, leaving 9 bases between. In germline, CDR1 is LNHDA, CDR2 SQIVND (reference sequence). The CDR3 length is 15 residues. For the CDR3, the DNA is TGTGCCAGTAGTAGGGCTGTCGCAACTAATGAAAAACTGTTTTTT. Protein sequence: CASSRAVATNEKLFF.

This chain joins TRBV6-6 and TRBJ1-5, with D maybe TRBD1 (6 bases). The CDR3 runs to 18 residues. The ends were cut back, 6 bases at V and 0 bases at J, with 21 bases in the middle. CDR1 and CDR2 (germline): MNHNY, SVGAGI (reference sequence). The CDR3 sequence: CASRRGGHSYISNQPQHF. The CDR3, as DNA: TGTGCCAGCAGGCGAGGGGGACATTCGTATATTAGCAATCAGCCCCAGCATTTT.

The chain employs TRBV21-1 and TRBJ2-7; the table calls TRBD1, which could not be checked here. TRBV21-1 corresponds to a pseudogene. This CDR3 region has 14 residues. This CDR3 is CASSNGGTGEEQYF. CDR3 bases: TGTGCCAGCAGCAATGGTGGGACAGGGGAAGAGCAGTACTTC.